The 5 T cell receptor beta chains below come from one sample, sequenced in a study of shared clonotypes between healthy human individuals (dated by TCRdb to 2020 to 2022). CD8 naive samples were CD45RO-negative cells positively selected for CCR7, giving a CD45RA+CCR7+ population that excluded TemRA cells. The library relied on the immunoSEQ multiplex PCR assay. TCRdb retrieved this table from immuneACCESS and kept in-frame rearrangements only. Not all clones are present; in checked studies, unresolved V genes account for under half, and no reason is known for the remainder. The sample includes about 2 million clones, with just under 95% observed a single time. The ten largest clones represent 1% to 1.5% of the sample. Sequencing input: naive CD8+ T cells sorted from blood. In light of the paper, this sample's cell subset or site label describes: CD45RA+CCR7+. Source of these receptors: a man younger than 35 in good health.

The J gene is TRBJ1-1, the V gene TRBV7-2; 7 bases are shared with TRBD1. CDR1 and CDR2 from the germline V gene are SGHTA and FQGNSA. V trimming: 1 base; J trimming: 6 bases; junction bases outside the gene matches: 5. The CDR3 sequence is 14 residues long. CDR3 loop: CASSLVEGGPEAFF. The CDR3 DNA follows: TGTGCCAGCAGCTTAGTTGAAGGGGGCCCTGAAGCTTTCTTT.

The V call is TRBV21-1, the J call TRBJ2-7; the table names TRBD2, a call not compared with the DNA. TRBV21-1 is a pseudogene segment. The CDR3 is 15 amino acids. CDR3 in amino acids: CASSKEPGSSYEQYF. DNA for the CDR3: TGTGCCAGCAGCAAAGAGCCGGGGAGCTCCTACGAGCAGTACTTC.

The genes are TRBV4-3 and TRBJ2-1; no reliable D call. Germline CDR1 LGHNA, CDR2 YSLEER. CDR3 length: 14 amino acids. V was shortened by 4 bases and J by 9 bases, with 16 bases between the two germline ends. Written as DNA, the CDR3 is TGCGCCAGCAGCCCGCGCCAGAAGCCTATTGAGCAGTTCTTC. Amino acids: CASSPRQKPIEQFF.

The chain recombines TRBV4-3 with TRBJ2-1; D ambiguous. This CDR3 spans 15 amino acids. With 0 bases removed from V and 3 bases from J, the gap between germline ends came to 9 bases. CDR1 and CDR2 from the germline V gene are LGHNA and YSLEER. Written as DNA, the CDR3 is TGCGCCAGCAGCCAAGATAACGATAACTACAATGAGCAGTTCTTC. This encodes CASSQDNDNYNEQFF.

A remark on this clone: The same CDR3 can be traced to other DNA sequences in this sample. The chain uses TRBV6-5 and TRBJ2-1; 9 bases line up with TRBD1. This CDR3 spans 13 amino acids. V gave up 6 bases and J gave up 3 bases; unmatched junction bases: 0. The germline V gene has CDR1 MNHEY and CDR2 SVGAGI. The CDR3: CASRDRGYNEQFF. The DNA for the CDR3 is TGTGCCAGCAGGGACAGGGGCTACAATGAGCAGTTCTTC.